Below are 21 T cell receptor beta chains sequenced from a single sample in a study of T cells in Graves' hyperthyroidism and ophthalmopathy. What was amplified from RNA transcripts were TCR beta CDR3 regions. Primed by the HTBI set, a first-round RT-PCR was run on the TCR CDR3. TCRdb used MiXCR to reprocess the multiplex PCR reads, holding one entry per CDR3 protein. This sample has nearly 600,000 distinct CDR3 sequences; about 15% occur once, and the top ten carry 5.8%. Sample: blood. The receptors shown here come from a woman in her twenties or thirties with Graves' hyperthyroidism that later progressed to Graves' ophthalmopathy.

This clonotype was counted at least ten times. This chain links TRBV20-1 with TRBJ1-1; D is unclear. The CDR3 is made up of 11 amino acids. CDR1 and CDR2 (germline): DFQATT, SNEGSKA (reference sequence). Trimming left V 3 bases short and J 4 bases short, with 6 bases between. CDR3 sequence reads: CSARSGTEAFF. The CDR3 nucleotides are TGCAGTGCTAGGAGCGGCACTGAAGCTTTCTTT.

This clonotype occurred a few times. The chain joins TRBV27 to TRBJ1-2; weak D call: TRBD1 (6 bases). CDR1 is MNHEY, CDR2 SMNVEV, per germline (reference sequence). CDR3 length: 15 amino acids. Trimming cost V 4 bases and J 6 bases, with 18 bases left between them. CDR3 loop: CASSSLNRDVNGYTF. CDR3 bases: TGTGCCAGCAGTTCCCTGAACAGGGATGTTAATGGCTACACCTTC.

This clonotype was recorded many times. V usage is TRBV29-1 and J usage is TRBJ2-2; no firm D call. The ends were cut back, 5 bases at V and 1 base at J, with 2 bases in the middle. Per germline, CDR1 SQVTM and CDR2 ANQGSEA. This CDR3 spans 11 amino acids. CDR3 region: CSVRNTGELFF. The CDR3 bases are TGCAGCGTTCGGAACACCGGGGAGCTGTTTTTT.

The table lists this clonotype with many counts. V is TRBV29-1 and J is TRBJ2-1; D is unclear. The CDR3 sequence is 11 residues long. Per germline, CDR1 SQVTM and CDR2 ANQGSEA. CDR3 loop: CIGISYNEQFF. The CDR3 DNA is TGCATAGGGATCTCCTACAATGAGCAGTTCTTC.

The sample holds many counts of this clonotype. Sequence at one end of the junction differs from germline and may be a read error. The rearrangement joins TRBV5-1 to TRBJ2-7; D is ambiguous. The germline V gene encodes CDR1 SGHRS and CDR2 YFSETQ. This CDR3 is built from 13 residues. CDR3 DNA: TGTGCCAGCAGCTTGGACGGACCCTACGAGCAGTACTTC. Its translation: CASSLDGPYEQYF.

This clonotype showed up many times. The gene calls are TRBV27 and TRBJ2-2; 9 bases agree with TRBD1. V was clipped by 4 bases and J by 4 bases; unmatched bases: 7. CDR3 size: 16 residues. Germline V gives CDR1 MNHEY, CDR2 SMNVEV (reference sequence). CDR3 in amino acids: CASSSQGAVGTGELFF. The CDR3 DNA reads TGTGCCAGCAGTTCACAGGGGGCCGTGGGCACCGGGGAGCTGTTTTTT.

This CDR3 reads CSARSLGGGPQDTQYF. In DNA, the CDR3 is TGCAGTGCCCGCTCTCTCGGGGGAGGGCCCCAAGATACGCAGTATTTT. The V gene is TRBV20-1, the J gene TRBJ2-3; TRBD2 aligns across 7 bases. V was clipped by 6 bases and J by 5 bases; unmatched bases: 17. Germline CDR1 DFQATT, CDR2 SNEGSKA (reference sequence). The length of the CDR3 is 16 residues.

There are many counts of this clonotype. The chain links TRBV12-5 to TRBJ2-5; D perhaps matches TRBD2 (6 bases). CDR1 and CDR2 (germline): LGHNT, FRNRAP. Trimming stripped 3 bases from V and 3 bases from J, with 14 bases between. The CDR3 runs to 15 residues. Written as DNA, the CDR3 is TGTGCTAGTGGTTTCCTACTAGCCCACAAAGAGACCCAGTACTTC. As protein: CASGFLLAHKETQYF.

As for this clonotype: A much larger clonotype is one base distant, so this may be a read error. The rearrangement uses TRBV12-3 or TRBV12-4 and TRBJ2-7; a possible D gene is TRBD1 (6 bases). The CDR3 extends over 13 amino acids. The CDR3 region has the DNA TGTGTCAGCAGTTTGCTCAGGGGCCACGAGCAGTACTTC. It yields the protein CVSSLLRGHEQYF.

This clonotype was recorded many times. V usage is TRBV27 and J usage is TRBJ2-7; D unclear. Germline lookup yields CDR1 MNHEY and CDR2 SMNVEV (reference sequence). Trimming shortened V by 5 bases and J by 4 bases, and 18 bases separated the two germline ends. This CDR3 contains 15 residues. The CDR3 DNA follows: TGTGCCAGCAGTGCCACGAACGCGCCGGAGTACGAGCAGTACTTC. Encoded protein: CASSATNAPEYEQYF.

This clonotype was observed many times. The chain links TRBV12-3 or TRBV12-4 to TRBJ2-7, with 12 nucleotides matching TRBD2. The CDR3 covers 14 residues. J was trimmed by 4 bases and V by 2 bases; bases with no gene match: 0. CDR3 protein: CASSLLAGGYEQYF. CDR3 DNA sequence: TGTGCCAGCAGTTTACTAGCGGGAGGGTACGAGCAGTACTTC.

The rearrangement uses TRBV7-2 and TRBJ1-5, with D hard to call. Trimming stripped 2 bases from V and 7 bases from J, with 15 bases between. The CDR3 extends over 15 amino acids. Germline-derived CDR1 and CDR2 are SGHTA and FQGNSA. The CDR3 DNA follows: TGTGCCAGCAGCTTATTAGCCACCGGGAACCAGCCCCAGCATTTT. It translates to CASSLLATGNQPQHF.

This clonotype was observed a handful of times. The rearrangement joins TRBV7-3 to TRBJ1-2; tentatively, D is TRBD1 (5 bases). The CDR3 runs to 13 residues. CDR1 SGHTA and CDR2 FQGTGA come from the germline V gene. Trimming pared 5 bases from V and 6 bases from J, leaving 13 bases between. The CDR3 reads CASSAWGGDGYTF. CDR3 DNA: TGTGCCAGCAGCGCCTGGGGGGGTGATGGCTACACCTTC. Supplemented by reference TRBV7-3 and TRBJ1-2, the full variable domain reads GAGVSQTPSNKVTEKGKYVELRCDPISGHTALYWYRQSLGQGPEFLIYFQGTGAADDSGLPNDRFFAVRPEGSVSTLKIQRTERGDSAVYLCASSAWGGDGYTFGSGTRLTVV.

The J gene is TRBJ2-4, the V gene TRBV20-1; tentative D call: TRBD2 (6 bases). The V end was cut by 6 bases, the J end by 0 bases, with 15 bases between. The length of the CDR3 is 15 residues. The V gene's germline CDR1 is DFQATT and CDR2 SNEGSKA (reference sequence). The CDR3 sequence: CSAASGSLAKNIQYF. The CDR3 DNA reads TGCAGTGCGGCGAGCGGGTCCCTAGCCAAAAACATTCAGTACTTC.

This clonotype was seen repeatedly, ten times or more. The CDR3 nucleotides are TGCAGCGTTGATTTGGCAGGGGGTTACTACGAGCAGTACTTC. Its protein product is CSVDLAGGYYEQYF. V and J are TRBV29-1 and TRBJ2-7; TRBD1 matches at 7 bases. Germline V gene lookup returns CDR1 SQVTM and CDR2 ANQGSEA. This CDR3 spans 14 amino acids. V dropped 3 bases and J dropped 3; count of bases not matched to a gene: 8.

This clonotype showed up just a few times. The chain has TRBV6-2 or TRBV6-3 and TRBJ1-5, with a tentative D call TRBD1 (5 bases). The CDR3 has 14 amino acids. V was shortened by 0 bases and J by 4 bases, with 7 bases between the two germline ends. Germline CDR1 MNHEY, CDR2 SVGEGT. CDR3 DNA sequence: TGTGCCAGCAGTTACTCGGGGGATAATCAGCCCCAGCATTTT. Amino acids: CASSYSGDNQPQHF.

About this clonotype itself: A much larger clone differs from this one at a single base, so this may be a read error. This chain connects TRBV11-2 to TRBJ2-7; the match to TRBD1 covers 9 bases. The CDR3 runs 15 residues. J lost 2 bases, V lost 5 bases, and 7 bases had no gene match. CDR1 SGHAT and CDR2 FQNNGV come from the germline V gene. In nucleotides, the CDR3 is TGTGCCAGCAGCCCCGGCCGGGACAGGGCCTACGAGCAGTACTTC. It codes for CASSPGRDRAYEQYF.

CDR3 sequence (DNA): TGTGCCAGCAGCGCCTTTCAGGGGGAGTATAGCAATCAGCCCCAGCATTTT. It yields the protein CASSAFQGEYSNQPQHF. The chain recombines TRBV7-8 with TRBJ1-5, with 7 bases identical to TRBD1. After removal of 5 bases from V and 0 bases from J, the junction contained 10 bases not matched to a gene. This CDR3 contains 17 residues. The V gene's germline CDR1 is SGHVS and CDR2 FQNEAQ.

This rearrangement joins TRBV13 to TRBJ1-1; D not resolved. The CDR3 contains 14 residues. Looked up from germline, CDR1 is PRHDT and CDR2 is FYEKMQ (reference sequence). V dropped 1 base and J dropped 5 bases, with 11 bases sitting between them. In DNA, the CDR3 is TGTGCCAGCAGCTTAGTAGGTATGGGGACTGAAGCTTTCTTT. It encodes CASSLVGMGTEAFF.

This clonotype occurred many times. CDR3 residues: CASSGTSGNPADTQYF. CDR3 nucleotide sequence: TGTGCCAGCAGTGGGACTAGCGGGAATCCGGCAGATACGCAGTATTTT. The rearrangement links TRBV7-3 to TRBJ2-3; 13 nucleotides align to TRBD2. Germline loops: CDR1 SGHTA, CDR2 FQGTGA. Trimming took 6 bases from V and 4 from J; bases not matched to a gene: 7. The CDR3 contains 16 residues.

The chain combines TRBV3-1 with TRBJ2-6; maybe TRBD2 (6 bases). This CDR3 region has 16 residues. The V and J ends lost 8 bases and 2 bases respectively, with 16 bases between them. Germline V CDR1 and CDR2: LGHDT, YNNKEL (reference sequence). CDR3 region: CASGPTPSAGANVLTF. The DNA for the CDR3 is TGTGCCAGCGGCCCCACCCCTAGCGCTGGGGCCAACGTCCTGACTTTC.